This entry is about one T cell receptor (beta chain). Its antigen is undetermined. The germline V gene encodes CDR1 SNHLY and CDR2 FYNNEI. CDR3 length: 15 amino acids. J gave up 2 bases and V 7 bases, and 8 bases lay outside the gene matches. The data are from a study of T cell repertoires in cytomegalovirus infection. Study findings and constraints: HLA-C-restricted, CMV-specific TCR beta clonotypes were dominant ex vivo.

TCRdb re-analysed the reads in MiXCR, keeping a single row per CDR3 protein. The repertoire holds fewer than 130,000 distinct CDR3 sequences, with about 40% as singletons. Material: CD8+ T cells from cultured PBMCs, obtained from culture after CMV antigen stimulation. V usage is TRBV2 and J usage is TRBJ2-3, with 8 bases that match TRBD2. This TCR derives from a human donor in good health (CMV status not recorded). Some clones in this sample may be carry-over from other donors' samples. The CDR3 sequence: CASMRLARYTDTQYF. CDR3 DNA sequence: TGTGCCAGCATGAGACTAGCGCGATACACAGATACGCAGTATTTT.